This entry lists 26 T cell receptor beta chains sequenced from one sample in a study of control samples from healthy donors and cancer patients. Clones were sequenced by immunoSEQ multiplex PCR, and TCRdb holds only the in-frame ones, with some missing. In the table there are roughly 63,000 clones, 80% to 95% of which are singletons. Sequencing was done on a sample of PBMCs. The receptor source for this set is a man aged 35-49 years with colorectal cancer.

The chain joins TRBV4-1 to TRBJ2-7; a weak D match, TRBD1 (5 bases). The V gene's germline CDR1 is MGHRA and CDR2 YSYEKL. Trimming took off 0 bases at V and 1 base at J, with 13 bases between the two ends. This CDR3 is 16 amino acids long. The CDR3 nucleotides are TGCGCCAGCAGCCAAGATTCCCAGGGTATTTCCTACGAGCAGTACTTC. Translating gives CASSQDSQGISYEQYF.

CDR3 residues: CASSQGRSGNTIYF. In DNA, the CDR3 is TGTGCCAGCAGCCAGGGTCGCTCTGGAAACACCATATATTTT. The chain couples TRBV9 to TRBJ1-3, with a tentative D call TRBD1 (5 bases). Looked up from germline, CDR1 is SGDLS and CDR2 is YYNGEE. Between the trimmed V and J ends, which lost 4 bases and 0 bases, there was a span of 8 bases. The CDR3 spans 14 residues.

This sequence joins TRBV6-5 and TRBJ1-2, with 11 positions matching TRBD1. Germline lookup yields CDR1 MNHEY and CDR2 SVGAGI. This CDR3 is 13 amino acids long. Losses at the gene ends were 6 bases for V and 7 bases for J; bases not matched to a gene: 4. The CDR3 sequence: CASRGQGAAGYTF. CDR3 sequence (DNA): TGTGCCAGCAGAGGACAGGGGGCGGCTGGCTACACCTTC.

CDR3 region: CASSFLDTQYF. In nucleotides, the CDR3 is TGTGCCAGCAGCTTTTTAGATACGCAGTATTTT. This chain joins TRBV7-2 and TRBJ2-3; D remains unclear. V was shortened by 3 bases and J by 5 bases, with 3 bases between the two germline ends. Per germline, CDR1 SGHTA and CDR2 FQGNSA. The CDR3 consists of 11 residues.

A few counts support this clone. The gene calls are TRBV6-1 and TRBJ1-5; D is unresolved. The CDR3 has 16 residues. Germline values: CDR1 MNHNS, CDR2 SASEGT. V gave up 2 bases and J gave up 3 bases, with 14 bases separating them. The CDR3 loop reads CASSERGDQSNQPQHF. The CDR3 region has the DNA TGTGCCAGCAGTGAACGTGGAGACCAATCCAATCAGCCCCAGCATTTT.

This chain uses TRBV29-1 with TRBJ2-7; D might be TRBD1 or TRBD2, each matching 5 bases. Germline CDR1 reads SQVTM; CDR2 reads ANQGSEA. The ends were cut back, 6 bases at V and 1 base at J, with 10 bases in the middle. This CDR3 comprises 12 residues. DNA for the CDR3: TGCAGCGTAAGGGACGTATCCTACGAGCAGTACTTC. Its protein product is CSVRDVSYEQYF.

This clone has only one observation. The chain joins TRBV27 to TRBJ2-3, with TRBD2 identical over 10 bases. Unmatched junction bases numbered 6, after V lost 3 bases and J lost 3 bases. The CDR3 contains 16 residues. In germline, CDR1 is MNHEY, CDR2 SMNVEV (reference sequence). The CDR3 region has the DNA TGTGCCAGCAGTTTTTTAGCGGGGGGAGCGACAGATACGCAGTATTTT. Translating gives CASSFLAGGATDTQYF.

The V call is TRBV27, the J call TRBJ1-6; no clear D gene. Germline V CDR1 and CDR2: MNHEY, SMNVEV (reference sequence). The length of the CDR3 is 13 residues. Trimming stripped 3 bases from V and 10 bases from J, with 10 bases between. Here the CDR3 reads CASSFIAGSPLHF. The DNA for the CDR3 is TGTGCCAGCAGTTTTATTGCGGGCTCACCCCTCCACTTT.

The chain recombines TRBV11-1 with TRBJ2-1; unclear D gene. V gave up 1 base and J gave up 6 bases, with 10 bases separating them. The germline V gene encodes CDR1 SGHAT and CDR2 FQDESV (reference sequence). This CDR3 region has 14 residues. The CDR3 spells CASSLGPKGNEQFF. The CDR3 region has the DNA TGTGCCAGCAGCTTAGGACCAAAGGGCAATGAGCAGTTCTTC.

In nucleotides, the CDR3 is TGTGCCAGTAGTGAAAATCTAGGGGGCGGAACGACTGAAGCTTTCTTT. As protein: CASSENLGGGTTEAFF. The chain carries TRBV19 and TRBJ1-1, with 7 nucleotides matching TRBD1. The CDR3 has 16 amino acids. Germline-derived CDR1 and CDR2 are LNHDA and SQIVND (reference sequence). Germline trimming cut 5 bases from V and 5 bases from J; bases unmatched to any gene: 14.

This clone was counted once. The CDR3 loop is CASSHRSLTRRTDTQYF. The CDR3 DNA reads as TGTGCCAGCAGCCACCGCTCACTGACTAGACGCACAGATACGCAGTATTTT. The V gene is TRBV3-1 (or the pseudogene TRBV3-2), the J gene TRBJ2-3, with a possible D match to TRBD2 (6 bases). This CDR3 has 17 residues. Germline loops: CDR1 LGHDT, CDR2 YNNKEL (reference sequence). V lost 3 bases and J lost 1, with 17 bases in between.

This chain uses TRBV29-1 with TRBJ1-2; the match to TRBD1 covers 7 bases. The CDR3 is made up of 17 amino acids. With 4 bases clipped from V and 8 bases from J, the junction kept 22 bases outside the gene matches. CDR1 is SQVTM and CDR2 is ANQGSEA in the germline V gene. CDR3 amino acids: CSVVQGKTDRANLGYTF. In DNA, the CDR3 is TGCAGCGTTGTGCAGGGTAAAACCGACAGGGCGAATCTAGGCTACACCTTC.

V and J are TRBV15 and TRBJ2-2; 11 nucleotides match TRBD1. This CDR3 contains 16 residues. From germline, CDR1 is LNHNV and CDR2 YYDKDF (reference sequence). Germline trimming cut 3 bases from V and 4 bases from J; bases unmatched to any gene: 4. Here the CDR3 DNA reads TGTGCCACCAGCAGGGGACAGGGGGGGACCACCGGGGAGCTGTTTTTT. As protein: CATSRGQGGTTGELFF.

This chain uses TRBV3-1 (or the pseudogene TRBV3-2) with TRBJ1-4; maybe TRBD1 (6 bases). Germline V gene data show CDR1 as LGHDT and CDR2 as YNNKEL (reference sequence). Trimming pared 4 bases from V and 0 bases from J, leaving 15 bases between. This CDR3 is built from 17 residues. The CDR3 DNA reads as TGTGCCAGCAGCCCCACAGGGATAGTTGCAACTAATGAAAAACTGTTTTTT. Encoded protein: CASSPTGIVATNEKLFF.

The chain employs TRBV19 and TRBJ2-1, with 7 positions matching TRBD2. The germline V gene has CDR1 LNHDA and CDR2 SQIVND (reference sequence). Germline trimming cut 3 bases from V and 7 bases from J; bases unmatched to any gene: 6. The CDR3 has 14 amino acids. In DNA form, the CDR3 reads TGTGCCAGTAGTATTGGGCGGCGGGGGAATGAGCAGTTCTTC. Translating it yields CASSIGRRGNEQFF.

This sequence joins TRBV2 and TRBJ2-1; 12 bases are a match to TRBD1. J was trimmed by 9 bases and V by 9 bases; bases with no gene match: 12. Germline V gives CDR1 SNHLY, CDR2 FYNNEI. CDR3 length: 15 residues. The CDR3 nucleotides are TGTGCCAGTAGTCGGTCGGGACAGGGGGCTGGTGAGCAGTTCTTC. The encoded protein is CASSRSGQGAGEQFF.

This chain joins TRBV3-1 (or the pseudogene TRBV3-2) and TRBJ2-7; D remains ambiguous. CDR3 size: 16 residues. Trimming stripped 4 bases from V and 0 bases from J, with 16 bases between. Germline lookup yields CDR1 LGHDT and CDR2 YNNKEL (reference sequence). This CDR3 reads CASSPRTLSSSYEQYF. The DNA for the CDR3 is TGTGCCAGCAGCCCCCGGACCCTTTCGAGCTCCTACGAGCAGTACTTC.

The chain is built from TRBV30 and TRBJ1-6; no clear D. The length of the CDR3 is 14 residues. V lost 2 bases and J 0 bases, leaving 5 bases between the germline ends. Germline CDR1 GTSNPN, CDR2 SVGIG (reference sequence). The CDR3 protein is CAWSLISYNSPLHF. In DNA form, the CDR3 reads TGTGCCTGGAGTCTCATCTCCTATAATTCACCCCTCCACTTT.

CDR3 nucleotides: TGCGCCAGCAGTCCTGTCCTGAACACTGAAGCTTTCTTT. Its translation is CASSPVLNTEAFF. The chain uses TRBV5-1 and TRBJ1-1; D not resolved. The CDR3 is 13 amino acids. Germline V gives CDR1 SGHRS, CDR2 YFSETQ. V was shortened by 5 bases and J by 0 bases, with 8 bases between the two germline ends.

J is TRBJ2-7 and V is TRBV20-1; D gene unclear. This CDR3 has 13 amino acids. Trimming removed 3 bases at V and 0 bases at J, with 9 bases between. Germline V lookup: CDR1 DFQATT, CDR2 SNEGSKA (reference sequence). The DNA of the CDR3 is TGCAGTGCTAGTCGGTCAAACTCCTACGAGCAGTACTTC. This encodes CSASRSNSYEQYF.

DNA for the CDR3: TGCGCCAGCAGCTTGGAACCGTCAAGTCGCTACACCTTC. This codes for CASSLEPSSRYTF. The chain couples TRBV5-1 to TRBJ1-2; D not resolved. Germline lookup yields CDR1 SGHRS and CDR2 YFSETQ. The CDR3 runs 13 residues. Trimming took 0 bases from V and 9 from J, leaving 12 bases between them.

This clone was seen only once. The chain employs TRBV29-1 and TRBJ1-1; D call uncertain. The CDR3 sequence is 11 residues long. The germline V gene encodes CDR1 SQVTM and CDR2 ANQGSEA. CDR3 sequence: CAAKVNTEAFF. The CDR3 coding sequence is TGCGCAGCGAAAGTGAACACTGAAGCTTTCTTT.

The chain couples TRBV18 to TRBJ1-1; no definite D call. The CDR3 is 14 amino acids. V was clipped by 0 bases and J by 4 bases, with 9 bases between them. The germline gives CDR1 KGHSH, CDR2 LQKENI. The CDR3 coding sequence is TGTGCCAGCTCACCACCGCTACGAAGCACTGAAGCTTTCTTT. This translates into CASSPPLRSTEAFF.

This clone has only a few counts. The CDR3 is CASSLVGRFSYNEQFF. The CDR3, as DNA: TGTGCCAGCAGCTTAGTTGGCAGGTTTTCCTACAATGAGCAGTTCTTC. This chain joins TRBV11-1 and TRBJ2-1, with unresolved D. Deletions cut 1 base from V and 1 base from J, with 11 bases between. The CDR3 loop spans 16 amino acids. The germline V gene encodes CDR1 SGHAT and CDR2 FQDESV (reference sequence).

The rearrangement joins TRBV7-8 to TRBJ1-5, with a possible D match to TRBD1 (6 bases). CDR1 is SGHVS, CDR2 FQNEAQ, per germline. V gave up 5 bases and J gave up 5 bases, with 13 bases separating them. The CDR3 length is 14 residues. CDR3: CASSIQGRDQPQHF. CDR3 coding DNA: TGTGCCAGCAGCATACAGGGTCGGGATCAGCCCCAGCATTTT.

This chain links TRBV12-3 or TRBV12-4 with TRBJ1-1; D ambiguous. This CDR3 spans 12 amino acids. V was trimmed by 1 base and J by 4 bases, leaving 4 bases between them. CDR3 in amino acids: CASSLGTTEAFF. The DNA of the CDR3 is TGTGCCAGCAGTTTAGGGACCACTGAAGCTTTCTTT.